The 6 T cell receptor beta chains below come from one sample, sequenced in a study of cytomegalovirus exposure and HLA in healthy donors. The primer mix had 60 Vbeta and 13 Jbeta primers. Generated by immunoSEQ multiplex PCR, the TCRdb table keeps only in-frame clones and is missing some. The data show 130,000 to 150,000 clones, with 74% seen just once and 4.3% held by the top ten. Sequencing was carried out using PBMCs. The receptors stem from a man aged 18-30 years in good health and CMV-seropositive.

This sequence joins TRBV6-4 and TRBJ1-2, with a tentative D call TRBD1 (6 bases). Germline CDR1 is MRHNA and CDR2 is SNTAGT. V was pared by 6 bases and J by 4 bases, with 15 bases between. The CDR3 extends over 14 amino acids. CDR3 sequence: CASRPSARGYGYTF. The CDR3 DNA is TGTGCCAGCAGACCTTCGGCCAGGGGCTATGGCTACACCTTC.

This clone appeared once. The J gene is TRBJ2-2, the V gene TRBV29-1, with 8 bases that match TRBD1. V dropped 4 bases and J dropped 3; count of bases not matched to a gene: 4. Germline loops: CDR1 SQVTM, CDR2 ANQGSEA. This CDR3 has 14 residues. CDR3 sequence: CSVVKDRDTGELFF. DNA of the CDR3: TGCAGCGTTGTAAAGGACAGGGACACCGGGGAGCTGTTTTTT.

This rearrangement joins TRBV5-1 to TRBJ2-5; D may be TRBD1 (6 bases). The CDR3 runs 14 residues. CDR1 and CDR2 (germline): SGHRS, YFSETQ. V lost 0 bases, J lost 3 bases, and 9 bases lay in between. The CDR3: CASSLDRAEETQYF. For the CDR3, the DNA is TGCGCCAGCAGCTTGGACAGGGCCGAAGAGACCCAGTACTTC.

This chain links TRBV10-1 with TRBJ1-1, with 8 bases aligning to TRBD1. CDR3 length: 14 residues. In germline, CDR1 is WNHNN, CDR2 SYGVQD (reference sequence). Trimming took 6 bases from V and 0 from J; bases not matched to a gene: 3. The DNA of the CDR3 is TGCGCCAGCAGAGAGACAGGGGTGAACACTGAAGCTTTCTTT. It yields the protein CASRETGVNTEAFF.

This clone was counted only a few times. The gene calls are TRBV15 and TRBJ2-5; 10 bases map to TRBD1. After removal of 8 bases from V and 4 bases from J, the junction contained 7 bases not matched to a gene. This CDR3 comprises 14 residues. Germline V gene data show CDR1 as LNHNV and CDR2 as YYDKDF (reference sequence). The CDR3 DNA follows: TGTGCCACCCGCAAGACAGGGGGCTTAGAGACCCAGTACTTC. Translation: CATRKTGGLETQYF.

V is TRBV5-4 and J is TRBJ2-1; 7 nucleotides line up with TRBD2. CDR1 and CDR2 (germline): SGHNT, YYREEE (reference sequence). The CDR3 runs to 15 residues. Trimming cost V 4 bases and J 4 bases; bases outside gene matches: 8. CDR3 nucleotide sequence: TGTGCCAGCAGCAATCTAGCGGATACGTACAATGAGCAGTTCTTC. Its protein is CASSNLADTYNEQFF.